This TCR beta chain was sequenced for a study of OX40 agonist ivuxolimab in advanced cancers. Study summary: Every 2 weeks, patients got intravenous ivuxolimab at one of six dose levels (0.01-10 mg/kg). Dose-escalation subjects each had hepatocellular carcinoma, melanoma, renal cell or head and neck cancer. Study-wide points: Compared with CD4+, CD8+ T cells on average had more expanded clones. The expanded peripheral T cells' antigen specificity was not determined.

Clones were sequenced by immunoSEQ multiplex PCR, and TCRdb holds only the in-frame ones, with some missing. The sample carries around 92,000 clones, 85% to 95% recorded once. On this clone itself: Its cognate antigen is unknown.

The V and J ends lost 4 bases and 0 bases respectively, with 16 bases between them. The germline V gene encodes CDR1 SGHKS and CDR2 YYEKEE (reference sequence). The CDR3 extends over 16 amino acids. This sequence joins TRBV5-5 and TRBJ1-2, with a weak D call TRBD1 (5 bases). This clonotype originated in an adult with an advanced solid tumor such as melanoma, head and neck, liver or kidney cancer. This material consisted of CD4+ or CD8+ T cells sorted from blood, taken in a trial of the OX40 agonist ivuxolimab. The CDR3 region is CASSLNPGASNYGYTF. DNA of the CDR3: TGTGCCAGCAGCCTAAACCCCGGGGCTTCTAACTATGGCTACACCTTC.